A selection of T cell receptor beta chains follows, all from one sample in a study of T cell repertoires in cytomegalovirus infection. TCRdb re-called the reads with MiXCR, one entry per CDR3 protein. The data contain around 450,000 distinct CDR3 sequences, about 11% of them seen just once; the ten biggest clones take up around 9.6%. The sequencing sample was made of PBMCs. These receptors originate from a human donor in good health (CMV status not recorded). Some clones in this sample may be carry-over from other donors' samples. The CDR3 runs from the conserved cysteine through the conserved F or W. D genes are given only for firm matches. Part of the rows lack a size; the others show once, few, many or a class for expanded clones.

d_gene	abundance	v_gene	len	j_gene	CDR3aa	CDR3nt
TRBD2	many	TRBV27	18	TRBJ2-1	CASSSRPGTSGRRDEQFF	TGTGCCAGCAGTTCCCGTCCAGGGACTAGCGGGAGAAGGGATGAGCAGTTCTTC
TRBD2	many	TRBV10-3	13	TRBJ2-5	CAITRGGGETQYF	TGTGCCATCACCCGGGGGGGGGGAGAGACCCAGTACTTC
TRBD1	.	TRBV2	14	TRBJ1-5	CASTQDRVDQPQHF	TGTGCCAGCACCCAGGACAGGGTGGATCAGCCCCAGCATTTT
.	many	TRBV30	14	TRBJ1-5	CAWSVLDSNQPQHF	TGTGCCTGGAGTGTGTTGGATAGCAATCAGCCCCAGCATTTT
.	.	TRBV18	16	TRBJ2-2	CASSPFSTGNTGELFF	TGTGCCAGCTCACCATTTTCGACAGGGAACACCGGGGAGCTGTTTTTT
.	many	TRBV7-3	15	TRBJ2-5	CASSLTGGVEETQYF	TGTGCCAGCAGCTTAACGGGGGGAGTGGAAGAGACCCAGTACTTC
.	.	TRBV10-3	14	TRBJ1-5	CAIREGQPNQPQHF	TGTGCCATCAGGGAAGGACAGCCCAATCAGCCCCAGCATTTT
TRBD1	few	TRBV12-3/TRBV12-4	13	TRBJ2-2	CASRRGHTGELFF	TGTGCCAGCAGGAGGGGGCACACCGGGGAGCTGTTTTTT
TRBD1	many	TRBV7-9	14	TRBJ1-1	CATQGGTGNTEAFF	TGTGCCACCCAGGGCGGGACAGGGAACACTGAAGCTTTCTTT
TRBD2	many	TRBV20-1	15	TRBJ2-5	CSASGTSGEQETQYF	TGCAGTGCTAGCGGGACTAGCGGGGAACAAGAGACCCAGTACTTC
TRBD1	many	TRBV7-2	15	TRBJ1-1	CASSLLLQGGTEAFF	TGTGCCAGCAGCTTACTGTTGCAGGGGGGCACTGAAGCTTTCTTT
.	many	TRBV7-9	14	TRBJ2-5	CASSRRGLQETQYF	TGTGCCAGCAGCAGGCGGGGACTTCAAGAGACCCAGTACTTC
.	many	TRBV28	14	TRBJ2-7	CASSLISPAYEQYF	TGTGCCAGCAGTTTAATCAGCCCAGCCTACGAGCAGTACTTC
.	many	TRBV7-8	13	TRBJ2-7	CASSSDSSYEQYF	TGTGCCAGCAGCTCGGACAGTTCCTACGAGCAGTACTTC
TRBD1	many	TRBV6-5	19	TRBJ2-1	CASSYRDRGLVTTYNEQFF	TGTGCCAGCAGTTACAGGGACAGGGGCTTAGTAACCACCTACAATGAGCAGTTCTTC
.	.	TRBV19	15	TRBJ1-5	CASTDGHVSNQPQHF	TGTGCCAGTACCGACGGACACGTTAGCAATCAGCCCCAGCATTTT
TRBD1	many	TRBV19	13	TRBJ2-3	CASSTQGADTQYF	TGTGCCAGTAGTACACAGGGGGCGGATACGCAGTATTTT
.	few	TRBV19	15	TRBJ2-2	CASSINRANTGELFF	TGTGCCAGTAGTATCAACCGCGCGAACACCGGGGAGCTGTTTTTT
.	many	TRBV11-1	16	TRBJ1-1	CASSPKGGGYSTEAFF	TGTGCCAGCAGCCCCAAAGGAGGGGGATATAGCACTGAAGCTTTCTTT
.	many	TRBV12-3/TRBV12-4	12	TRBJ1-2	CASSIDRIGYTF	TGTGCCAGCAGTATTGACAGGATTGGCTACACCTTC
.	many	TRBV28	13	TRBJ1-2	CASSETGRRGYTF	TGTGCCAGCAGTGAGACAGGCCGCAGGGGCTACACCTTC
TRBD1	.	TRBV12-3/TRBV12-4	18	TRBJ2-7	CASSSRTGDSTGLYEQYF	TGTGCCAGCAGTTCTCGGACAGGGGACTCCACGGGGCTGTACGAGCAGTACTTC
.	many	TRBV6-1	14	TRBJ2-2	CASRDRGSTGELFF	TGTGCCAGCAGGGATAGGGGTAGCACCGGGGAGCTGTTTTTT
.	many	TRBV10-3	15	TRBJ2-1	CAISELASSLNEQFF	TGTGCCATCAGTGAGCTAGCGTCCTCTCTCAATGAGCAGTTCTTC
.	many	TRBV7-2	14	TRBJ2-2	CASSLKGITGELFF	TGTGCCAGCAGCTTGAAGGGGATCACCGGGGAGCTGTTTTTT
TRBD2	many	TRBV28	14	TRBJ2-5	CASSPLAGAETQYF	TGTGCCAGCAGTCCCTTAGCGGGAGCGGAGACCCAGTACTTC
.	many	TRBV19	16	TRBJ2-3	CASSMSQGSSTDTQYF	TGTGCCAGTAGTATGTCTCAGGGTTCTAGCACAGATACGCAGTATTTT
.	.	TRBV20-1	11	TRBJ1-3	CSASPGNTIYF	TGCAGTGCTAGTCCTGGAAACACCATATATTTT
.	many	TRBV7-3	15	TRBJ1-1	CASSLKAAGATEAFF	TGTGCCAGCAGCTTAAAGGCGGCAGGGGCCACTGAAGCTTTCTTT
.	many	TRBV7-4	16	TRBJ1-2	CASSLSFAACVVGYTF	TGTGCCAGCAGCTTGAGTTTTGCGGCTTGTGTCGTTGGCTACACCTTC
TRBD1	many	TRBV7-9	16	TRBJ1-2	CASRTSGTGANYGYTF	TGTGCCAGCAGAACATCCGGGACAGGGGCTAACTATGGCTACACCTTC
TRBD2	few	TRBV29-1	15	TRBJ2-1	CSVYSGRGRYNEQFF	TGCAGCGTTTATAGCGGGAGAGGGAGGTACAATGAGCAGTTCTTC
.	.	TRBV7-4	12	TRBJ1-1	CASSPWPTEAFF	TGTGCCAGCAGCCCGTGGCCGACTGAAGCTTTCTTT
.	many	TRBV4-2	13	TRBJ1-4	CASSRDKNEKLFF	TGTGCCAGCAGCCGAGACAAAAATGAAAAACTGTTTTTT
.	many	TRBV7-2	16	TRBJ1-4	CASSLMGEGANEKLFF	TGTGCCAGCAGCCTGATGGGGGAGGGGGCTAATGAAAAACTGTTTTTT